This passage covers 2 T cell receptor beta chains from one sample sequenced in a study of beta chain features in type 1 diabetes. All of the isolated RNA was reverse transcribed, so expressed TCRB transcripts were sequenced. TCRdb's table, derived via immunoSEQ multiplex PCR, lists solely in-frame clones and lacks some. Of roughly 610,000 clones in the sample, around 15% are singletons; the top ten hold under 0.095%. The sequenced sample was naive CD4+ T cells from blood. Receptors were obtained from a man aged 18 to 29 in good health.

The chain carries TRBV7-3 and TRBJ2-6; possibly TRBD2 for D (7 bases). Per the germline V gene, CDR1 is SGHTA and CDR2 is FQGTGA. V was trimmed by 3 bases and J by 2 bases, leaving 11 bases between them. The CDR3 has 16 residues. Written as DNA, the CDR3 is TGTGCCAGCAGCTTCCAGGGGAGGGCTGGGGCCAACGTCCTGACTTTC. It codes for CASSFQGRAGANVLTF.

The V gene is TRBV4-2, the J gene TRBJ2-2, with D uncertain. Germline V gene data show CDR1 as LGHNA and CDR2 as YNFKEQ. CDR3 length: 13 residues. V lost 2 bases and J 5 bases, leaving 6 bases between the germline ends. For the CDR3, the DNA is TGTGCCAGCAGCCAACGTGGAACCGGGGAGCTGTTTTTT. It encodes CASSQRGTGELFF.